Presented here are 3 T cell receptor beta chains from one specimen sequenced in a study of cytomegalovirus exposure and HLA in healthy donors. Assay used: immunoSEQ multiplex PCR; TCRdb lists only in-frame clones, some missing. The sample includes some 110,000 clones, over 90% of them seen just once. The sample comprised PBMCs. Receptors were obtained from a woman aged 18-29 years in good health and CMV-seronegative.

V is TRBV27 and J is TRBJ1-1, with TRBD1 as a possible D gene (5 bases). The ends were cut back, 1 base at V and 4 bases at J, with 7 bases in the middle. The V gene's germline CDR1 is MNHEY and CDR2 SMNVEV (reference sequence). CDR3 length equals 13 residues. CDR3 region: CASSLWQGTEAFF. In DNA, the CDR3 is TGTGCCAGCAGTTTATGGCAGGGCACTGAAGCTTTCTTT.

The chain links TRBV7-6 to TRBJ2-3; D is perhaps TRBD1 (5 bases). The CDR3 spans 16 residues. CDR1 and CDR2 from the germline V gene are SGHVS and FNYEAQ. Between the trimmed V and J ends, which lost 6 bases and 2 bases, there was a span of 18 bases. The CDR3 here is CASSPGHHLLTDTQYF. CDR3 coding DNA: TGTGCCAGCAGTCCCGGACATCACCTACTCACAGATACGCAGTATTTT.

The chain uses TRBV9 and TRBJ1-2; D uncertain. The CDR3 is made up of 18 amino acids. V lost 4 bases, J lost 7 bases, and 29 bases lay in between. Per germline, CDR1 SGDLS and CDR2 YYNGEE. The CDR3 DNA reads TGTGCCAGCAGCCCTTCCGACGGGAGCTTCACTGCGCTTATTGGCTACACCTTC. This codes for CASSPSDGSFTALIGYTF.